The clone carrying this T cell receptor beta chain occurred many times. Amplification of TCR beta CDR3 regions used RNA as the template. The HTBI set primed first-round TCR CDR3 RT-PCR. Using its own MiXCR run on the multiplex PCR reads, TCRdb lists one record per CDR3 protein. The table shows about 200,000 distinct CDR3 sequences, with roughly a sixth occurring only once. V was pared by 6 bases and J by 4 bases, with 18 bases between. This CDR3 region has 15 residues. Per germline, CDR1 MNHEY and CDR2 SMNVEV (reference sequence). This specimen belongs to a study of T cells in Graves' hyperthyroidism and ophthalmopathy.

The chain combines TRBV27 with TRBJ1-1, with D possibly TRBD1 on 6 matching bases. The TCR was taken from a woman in her forties or fifties with Graves' hyperthyroidism. The material sequenced was blood. CDR3 amino acids: CASSLRGGAVTEAFF. CDR3 in DNA: TGTGCCAGCAGCCTGCGCGGGGGCGCGGTCACTGAAGCTTTCTTT.